This T cell receptor (beta chain) was identified during a study of shared clonotypes between healthy human individuals (dated by TCRdb to the early 2020s). Regarding the complete study: Three men and a couple of women, aged 18 to 49 years, made up the cohort. Different laboratories and diverse techniques were used to prepare libraries and sequence TCR repertoires, to increase sequencing depth and limit assay-specific biases. Each donor's leukapheresis produced roughly between roughly 0.85 and 10 billion PBMCs. For each donor, CD4 naive and CD4 memory were each run on three plates, CD8 naive on two plates, and CD8 memory on one plate. Blood TCR repertoires of roughly five healthy adults were deeply sequenced to estimate repertoire size and the extent of clonotype sharing between individuals. The full study reports these points: Sampling was restricted to blood, and TCR repertoires in tissues likely differ from the TCR repertoires found in blood. Based on pairwise subsampling, the degree of clonotype sharing among donors was expected to be affected by sequencing depth. Naive subsets generally had larger estimated clonotype richness than memory subsets. Higher generation probabilities were observed for clonotypes shared by all four sorted-subset donors than for non-shared clonotypes. About 5% of naive CD4, more than 3% of naive CD8, approximately 2% of memory CD4, and 0.4% of memory CD8 clonotypes were shared across several donors. Rarefaction of sorted-subset datasets indicated incomplete sequencing despite the large sequencing depth. The small number of donors limited the genetic and exposure-history diversity represented.

V is shortened by 4 bases, J by 7 bases, and the region joining them spans 14 bases. The germline V gene encodes CDR1 WSHSY and CDR2 SAAADI. Inclusive of the bounding cysteine and phenylalanine, the CDR3 is 14 residues long. Only the CDR3 portion is preserved as DNA: 42 bases, with reading frame beginning at the first base. Turning to this clone: What antigen it recognizes has not been identified. No much larger clone exists at a distance of one base, and base qualities are not known.

Using the deep immunoSEQ assay, multiplex PCR amplified TCR CDR3 regions from genomic DNA. Extracted genomic DNA from each cell subset was distributed evenly across all wells of several immunoSEQ 96-well plates, and each plate was treated as a replicate. For sorted subsets, around 200 ng genomic DNA, equal to 30,000 or so T cell genomes, was loaded into each replicate PCR. The purified libraries were quantified using a Qubit 3.0 fluorometer, sized with a Bioanalyzer 2100, and then quantified again using the KAPA Library Quantification kit. Every immunoSEQ 96-well plate was sequenced on a dedicated single-read 150-cycle Illumina NextSeq 550 flow cell. Turning to the authors' computational methods: Because the immunoSEQ output held only junctional sequences and lacked quality scores, the filtering could not match the filtering applied to full-length reads. Sequences were annotated with PyIR, a Python wrapper for IgBLAST v1.9, and V/J genes and CDR3 were assigned using IMGT germline references. Reads were removed for weak V/J assignments (E-value above 1e-6), missing CDR3, stop codons, out-of-frame junctions, or ambiguous translated residues. A V3J clonotype was defined by an identical inferred V gene, J gene, and CDR3 amino acid sequence. The percentage overlap between two repertoires was calculated by dividing the number of shared unique clonotypes by the size of the smaller repertoire. Richness of each repertoire was evaluated using RTK rarefaction, the Chao1 estimator, and Recon v2.1 estimates of unobserved clonotypes. Generation probabilities for all TCRbeta clonotypes obtained by the gDNA method from several donors were computed using OLGA. TCRdb retrieved this table from immuneACCESS and kept in-frame rearrangements only. Not all clones are present; in checked studies, unresolved V genes account for under half, and no reason is known for the remainder. For V, J and clone size, that table is used; D and trimming come from the DNA. The table for this sample lists about 2.4 million clones; 93% of them were counted only once. The top ten constitute 0.35% to 0.45% of the sample.

Healthy HIV-negative adults with no recently reported acute infections or vaccinations were included as donors. Every donor was a Caucasian adult residing in Nashville, Tennessee, USA. CD4+ T cells were enriched through magnetic negative selection, after which naive cells were positively selected on CD45RA and the remaining negative fraction served as the memory subset. After blood collection by leukapheresis, PBMCs were isolated using Ficoll-Histopaque density gradient centrifugation and then cryopreserved in the vapor phase of liquid nitrogen. Analytical flow cytometry was used to check the purity and quantity of every magnetically sorted T cell population. Each sorted fraction had its genomic DNA isolated and then quantified by UV absorbance on a Nanodrop 2000c.

This receptor chain uses TRBV10-2 and TRBJ2-1, with the D gene not clear enough to name. Sequences were obtained from naive CD4+ T cells from PBMCs. What the cell subset or site label conveys for this sample: CD45RA+ positively selected. This receptor was obtained from a man younger than 30 in good health. Some clones in this sample may be carry-over from other donors' samples. The CDR3 corresponds to CASSGADGVNEQFF. The DNA sequence is TGCGCCAGCAGTGGCGCGGATGGGGTGAATGAGCAGTTCTTC.